Shown below are 23 T cell receptor beta chains from a single sample sequenced in a study of STAT3 mutations in large granular lymphocyte leukemia. Study-wide findings and caveats: Every T-cell large granular lymphocyte leukemia patient had at least one immunodominant TCR beta clonotype.

Libraries were prepared by immunoSEQ multiplex PCR; TCRdb keeps only in-frame clonotypes and omits some of them. Reported are 2,000 to 3,000 clones; the ten largest clones contain around 80%. Their cognate antigens are unknown. The sequenced sample consisted of PBMCs. All receptors derive from a human donor with T large granular lymphocyte leukemia. The donor label of this sample is uncertain. Some clones in this sample may be carry-over from other donors' samples.

As concerns this clone: Without the conserved terminal phenylalanine or tryptophan, this CDR3 likely stems from a read error. Because the CDR3's place on the DNA is in doubt, the DNA is left out and the CDR3 is given as listed by TCRdb. This chain connects TRBV18 to TRBJ1-2; TRBD1 is the table's D call and was not checked against the DNA. The CDR3 numbers 11 amino acids, ends counted. Germline values: CDR1 KGHSH, CDR2 LQKENI. This CDR3 is CASSETGADYG.

On this clone: Because it lacks the conserved phenylalanine or tryptophan at the end, this CDR3 is likely a read error. No DNA is shown, since the ends of the CDR3 on it are uncertain; the CDR3 is the one TCRdb lists. This chain connects TRBV7-8 to TRBJ2-1; the table's TRBD2 call for D was not verified on the DNA. The CDR3 is made up of 13 amino acids, end residues included. CDR1 and CDR2 from the germline V gene are SGHVS and FQNEAQ. CDR3 sequence: CASSPAGLARGNE.

A remark on this clone: The conserved final phenylalanine or tryptophan is absent from the CDR3, which likely points to a read error. No DNA is shown, since the ends of the CDR3 on it are uncertain; the CDR3 is the one TCRdb lists. The chain employs TRBV14 and TRBJ2-1; the D call TRBD2 from the table was never checked on the DNA. The CDR3 length equals 12 residues, ends included. Germline V CDR1 and CDR2: SGHDN, FVKESK. CDR3 amino acids: CASSVLRGAYNE.

Concerning this clone: Since no conserved phenylalanine or tryptophan closes the CDR3, a read error is the likely cause. The limits of the CDR3 on the DNA are not certain, so only TCRdb's listed CDR3 is given. CDR3 amino acids: CASSSDGRNYG. The chain links TRBV5-6 to TRBJ1-2; TRBD1, as called in the table, went unchecked against the DNA. Germline V lookup: CDR1 SGHDT, CDR2 YYEEEE. The CDR3 has 11 amino acids, counting both end residues.

A word on this clone: Lacking the conserved final phenylalanine or tryptophan, this CDR3 likely reflects a read error. It is unclear where the CDR3 begins or ends on the DNA, so no DNA is shown, and the CDR3 is as TCRdb lists it. The chain links TRBV5-1 to TRBJ2-1; the table's D gene call, TRBD2, was not cross checked with the DNA. The CDR3 is 10 amino acids in total, end residues counted. Germline assignment: CDR1 SGHRS and CDR2 YFSETQ. The CDR3 region is CASSLAGDFE.

Details on this clone: The CDR3 carries no conserved terminal phenylalanine or tryptophan, so it likely arises from a read error. No DNA is shown, since the ends of the CDR3 on it are uncertain; the CDR3 is the one TCRdb lists. The genes are TRBV5-1 and TRBJ2-7; the table's D call, TRBD2, has no DNA check behind it. From germline, CDR1 is SGHRS and CDR2 YFSETQ. A total of 13 residues make up the CDR3, ends included. The chain's CDR3 is CASSLDGGGTSYE.

As to this clone: Since the CDR3 does not end with the conserved phenylalanine or tryptophan, this likely comes from a read error. The limits of the CDR3 on the DNA are not certain, so only TCRdb's listed CDR3 is given. The CDR3 is CASSEKRGANTE. The chain combines TRBV6-1 with TRBJ1-1. Germline CDR1 reads MNHNS; CDR2 reads SASEGT. The CDR3 numbers 12 amino acids, ends counted.

About this clone itself: Lacking the conserved final phenylalanine or tryptophan, this CDR3 likely reflects a read error. No DNA is shown, since the ends of the CDR3 on it are uncertain; the CDR3 is the one TCRdb lists. The genes are TRBV5-1 and TRBJ1-6; the table's D call of TRBD1 was not tested on the DNA. The CDR3 is 11 residues long, ends included. CDR1 is SGHRS and CDR2 is YFSETQ in the germline V gene. The CDR3 is CASSRTGPRSP.

A note on this clone: Since the CDR3 does not end with the conserved phenylalanine or tryptophan, this likely comes from a read error. No DNA is shown, since the ends of the CDR3 on it are uncertain; the CDR3 is the one TCRdb lists. The chain combines TRBV5-1 with TRBJ1-2. Ends included, the CDR3 has 10 residues. The germline V gene has CDR1 SGHRS and CDR2 YFSETQ. The CDR3 spells CASSLQSGNG.

Comments on this clone: Because it lacks the conserved phenylalanine or tryptophan at the end, this CDR3 is likely a read error. The limits of the CDR3 on the DNA are not certain, so only TCRdb's listed CDR3 is given. The chain is built from TRBV7-9 and TRBJ2-1; the D call in the table, TRBD1, was not verified against the DNA. The CDR3 is 12 residues long, ends included. The germline CDR1 and CDR2 sequences are SEHNR and FQNEAQ (reference sequence). CDR3 sequence: CASSLFQGFYNE.

Concerning this clone itself: The CDR3 end shows no conserved phenylalanine or tryptophan, and so a read error is likely. The DNA is omitted, as the CDR3 cannot be located on it reliably, and the CDR3 follows TCRdb's listing. The rearrangement uses TRBV2 and TRBJ2-7; TRBD1 was called by the table and not checked on the DNA. The germline CDR1 and CDR2 sequences are SNHLY and FYNNEI. Including both end residues, the CDR3 is 11 amino acids long. This chain's CDR3 is CASSGQGKSYE.

Note on this clone: Since the CDR3 does not end with the conserved phenylalanine or tryptophan, this likely comes from a read error. Because the CDR3's place on the DNA is in doubt, the DNA is left out and the CDR3 is given as listed by TCRdb. The chain joins TRBV5-1 to TRBJ1-4; the table's TRBD1 call for D was not verified on the DNA. The CDR3 spans 12 residues, counting both ends. CDR1 and CDR2 (germline): SGHRS, YFSETQ. The CDR3 region is CASSLGTGGDEK.

As concerns this clone: Because it lacks the conserved phenylalanine or tryptophan at the end, this CDR3 is likely a read error. The limits of the CDR3 on the DNA are not certain, so only TCRdb's listed CDR3 is given. The genes are TRBV5-1 and TRBJ2-1; no check of the table's D call, TRBD1, against the DNA was made. From its first to its last residue, the CDR3 has 9 amino acids. Per the germline V gene, CDR1 is SGHRS and CDR2 is YFSETQ. The CDR3 here is CASSIAINE.

Note on this clone: No conserved phenylalanine or tryptophan is present at the end of the CDR3, so a read error is the likely explanation. It is unclear where the CDR3 begins or ends on the DNA, so no DNA is shown, and the CDR3 is as TCRdb lists it. The chain has TRBV7-6 and TRBJ1-1. Germline CDR1 SGHVS, CDR2 FNYEAQ. The CDR3 totals 10 residues, both ends included. CDR3 amino acids: CASSSDLNTE.

Turning to this clone: This is likely a read error, given that the CDR3 carries no conserved phenylalanine or tryptophan at its end. The limits of the CDR3 on the DNA are not certain, so only TCRdb's listed CDR3 is given. The V call is TRBV29-1, the J call TRBJ2-1; TRBD1, the table's D call, was not compared with the DNA. CDR1 and CDR2 from the germline V gene are SQVTM and ANQGSEA. Inclusive of both ends, the CDR3 amounts to 9 amino acids. CDR3 sequence: CSVGLGEVE.

As to this clone: Without the conserved terminal phenylalanine or tryptophan, this CDR3 likely stems from a read error. It is unclear where the CDR3 begins or ends on the DNA, so no DNA is shown, and the CDR3 is as TCRdb lists it. This chain joins TRBV11-2 and TRBJ1-2; TRBD1, as called in the table, went unchecked against the DNA. The CDR3 extends over 10 residues, inclusive of both ends. CDR1 and CDR2 from the germline V gene are SGHAT and FQNNGV. The CDR3 loop is CASSPRTGDG.

As regards this clone: The CDR3 ends on some other residue instead of the conserved phenylalanine or tryptophan, so this is likely a read error. No DNA is shown, since the ends of the CDR3 on it are uncertain; the CDR3 is the one TCRdb lists. The genes are TRBV11-3 and TRBJ2-5; the table assigns TRBD1, which was not confirmed against the DNA. Germline V gives CDR1 SGHNT, CDR2 YENEEA. The CDR3 region is 11 residues in length, termini included. The CDR3 region is CASSSGGGRET.

A note on this clone: Given the absence of the conserved phenylalanine or tryptophan at the CDR3 end, a read error is likely. It is unclear where the CDR3 begins or ends on the DNA, so no DNA is shown, and the CDR3 is as TCRdb lists it. The J gene is TRBJ2-1, the V gene TRBV7-9; no check of the table's D call, TRBD1, against the DNA was made. From germline, CDR1 is SEHNR and CDR2 FQNEAQ (reference sequence). The CDR3 totals 12 residues, both ends included. CDR3 sequence reads: CASNALAGSRNE.

About this clone itself: The conserved phenylalanine or tryptophan normally closing the CDR3 is absent here, so this likely arose from a read error. The DNA is omitted, as the CDR3 cannot be located on it reliably, and the CDR3 follows TCRdb's listing. The chain uses TRBV5-1 and TRBJ2-1; the tabulated D call, TRBD2, remains unverified against the DNA. The CDR3 region is 17 residues in length, termini included. Germline-derived CDR1 and CDR2 are SGHRS and YFSETQ. The CDR3 sequence: CASSLERSEGLAGAGNE.

About this clone itself: It is likely a read error, because the conserved phenylalanine at the end of the CDR3 is missing. No DNA is shown, since the ends of the CDR3 on it are uncertain; the CDR3 is the one TCRdb lists. The chain has TRBV5-1 and TRBJ1-4; TRBD1 reflects the table's D call only, with no check against the DNA. Germline values: CDR1 SGHRS, CDR2 YFSETQ. Counting both end residues, the CDR3 totals 12 amino acids. CDR3 sequence: CASSLGDGTDEK.

Considering frequency, this clone is medium-sized. This CDR3 fails to terminate in the conserved phenylalanine or tryptophan, so it likely reflects a read error. The limits of the CDR3 on the DNA are not certain, so only TCRdb's listed CDR3 is given. The rearrangement joins TRBV2 to TRBJ2-1; TRBD2 was called by the table and not checked on the DNA. Ends included, the CDR3 has 16 residues. The germline V gene has CDR1 SNHLY and CDR2 FYNNEI. CDR3 residues: CASSHSVFSGWGTYNE.

Regarding this clone: Given the absence of the conserved phenylalanine or tryptophan at the CDR3 end, a read error is likely. It is unclear where the CDR3 begins or ends on the DNA, so no DNA is shown, and the CDR3 is as TCRdb lists it. The rearrangement uses TRBV10-3 and TRBJ1-2; the listed D gene, TRBD1, was not tested against the DNA. Germline values: CDR1 ENHRY, CDR2 SYGVKD. Both ends counted, the CDR3 spans 11 residues. This chain's CDR3 is CATTGTGAMDG.

With respect to this clone: A read error is likely, as this CDR3 ends without the conserved phenylalanine or tryptophan. Because the CDR3's place on the DNA is in doubt, the DNA is left out and the CDR3 is given as listed by TCRdb. The chain links TRBV19 to TRBJ2-2; the D segment call TRBD1 is taken from the table without a DNA check. The CDR3 sequence runs 12 residues, both termini included. The germline V gene has CDR1 LNHDA and CDR2 SQIVND (reference sequence). The chain's CDR3 is CASREGDLGTGE.